The rows below give T cell receptor beta chains drawn from one sample of a study of shared clonotypes between healthy human individuals. The assay was immunoSEQ multiplex PCR, and TCRdb's table has in-frame clones only and misses some. The sample lists more than 2 million clones; 90% to 95% were seen once. The sample taken for sequencing was naive CD4+ T cells sorted from blood. All receptors derive from a man between 18 and 35 years old in good health. The CDR3 runs from the conserved cysteine through the conserved F or W. A D gene is named only where the DNA matches it firmly. Clone size, where shown, is once, few, many, or a class for clones that have expanded.

>TRBV30|TRBJ1-2|NA|NA
TGTGCCTGGAGTGTGTATGGGGCAAGCTATGGCTACACCTTC
CAWSVYGASYGYTF
>TRBV4-1|TRBJ2-5|NA|TRBD1
TGCGCCAGCAGCCCGCAGGGGGCGCTTAGGGAGACCCAGTACTTC
CASSPQGALRETQYF
>TRBV6-5|TRBJ2-1|NA|TRBD1
TGTGCCAGCAATAGAGGGACAGATGAGCAGTTCTTC
CASNRGTDEQFF
>TRBV19|TRBJ1-1|few|TRBD1
TGTGCCAGTAGTCCAGGACAGGGGGCGGCTTTCTTT
CASSPGQGAAFF
>TRBV15|TRBJ2-7|NA|NA
TGTGCCACCAGCAGAGATGCAGTCGCCGAGCAGTACTTC
CATSRDAVAEQYF
>TRBV28|TRBJ1-1|NA|NA
TGTGCCAGCAGTTTAAAGGTCTGGGTACAAAACACTGAAGCTTTCTTT
CASSLKVWVQNTEAFF
>TRBV5-1|TRBJ1-2|NA|NA
TGCGCCAGCAGCTCTGACAACTATGGCTACACCTTC
CASSSDNYGYTF
>TRBV10-3|TRBJ1-5|NA|NA
TGTGCCATCAGGGACAGTAGCAATCAGCCCCAGCATTTT
CAIRDSSNQPQHF
>TRBV4-3|TRBJ2-3|NA|TRBD2
TGCGCCAGCAGCCCACTAGCGGGCATGGAGGGAACAGATACGCAGTATTTT
CASSPLAGMEGTDTQYF
>TRBV7-9|TRBJ1-1|NA|TRBD1
TGTGCCAGCAGCTTAGGCGGGACAGATGCTTTCTTT
CASSLGGTDAFF
>TRBV19|TRBJ1-5|few|NA
TGTGCCAGTCAAGCCGCAGCAGGCCACAATCAGCCCCAGCATTTT
CASQAAAGHNQPQHF
>TRBV6-1|TRBJ1-1|NA|NA
TGTGCCAGCAGGGAGGTGGGGACTGAAGCTTTCTTT
CASREVGTEAFF
>TRBV11-2|TRBJ2-5|once|TRBD1
TGTGCCAGCAGCTACCCGGGGACAGGGGCGCAAGAGACCCAGTACTTC
CASSYPGTGAQETQYF
>TRBV7-6|TRBJ1-4|NA|NA
TGTGCCAGCAGCTTAGCGCTCTCCCACAGGGCAACTAATGAAAAACTGTTTTTT
CASSLALSHRATNEKLFF
>TRBV4-3|TRBJ2-1|NA|TRBD2
TGCGCCAGCAGCACCGGGACTAGCGTTTCCAATGAGCAGTTCTTC
CASSTGTSVSNEQFF
>TRBV18|TRBJ2-3|NA|NA
TGTGCCAGCTCGCCCACCGTAAGGGTCACAGATACGCAGTATTTT
CASSPTVRVTDTQYF
>TRBV19|TRBJ2-3|once|TRBD1
TGTGCCAGTAAGGACAGGGGATCAGATACGCAGTATTTT
CASKDRGSDTQYF
>TRBV25-1|TRBJ2-7|once|TRBD1
TGTGCCAGCAGTGAGGACAGGGGTGACGAGCAGTACTTC
CASSEDRGDEQYF
>TRBV5-1|TRBJ2-3|once|NA
TGCGCCAGCAGCATCTGGGGGGATACGCAGTATTTT
CASSIWGDTQYF
>TRBV6-5|TRBJ2-4|NA|NA
TGTGCCAGCAGGTCAGCGGGAGCCAAAAACATTCAGTACTTC
CASRSAGAKNIQYF
>TRBV10-3|TRBJ2-4|NA|NA
TGTGCCATCAGTGACAGGGATAAAAACATTCAGTACTTC
CAISDRDKNIQYF
>TRBV7-2|TRBJ1-2|NA|TRBD1
TGTGCCAGCAGCCCTGGACAGGGCAACTATGGCTACACCTTC
CASSPGQGNYGYTF